This T cell receptor beta chain was recorded in a study of vaccination and CD4 T cells after COVID-19. CDR3 length equals 15 residues. The germline V gene has CDR1 MDHEN and CDR2 SYDVKM. V was cut by 6 bases and J by 5 bases, with 18 bases left in between. This clonotype was observed a handful of times. Antigen unknown. Specified treatment: approximately 9-day PBMC culture with coronavirus spike peptide pools or control peptides (ViraFEST assay). One should note that the unexposed donor's CD4+ T cells were collected before the COVID-19 pandemic (2011-2018). The assay that was used to sequence DNA from cultured CD4+ T cells was the Oncomine TCR Beta short-read assay. Genomic DNA was taken out of cultured CD4+ T cells by extraction. TCRdb reprocessed the PCR reads with MiXCR, giving one entry per CDR3 protein. The table has thousands of distinct CDR3 sequences, around 34% seen once.

The chain has TRBV28 and TRBJ2-3; tentatively, D is TRBD1 (5 bases). The specimen was CD4+ T cells from blood, cultured in vitro. The clonotype originates from a human donor in good health. The CDR3: CASSLRGTLKDTQYF. In DNA, the CDR3 is TGTGCCAGCAGCCTTAGGGGAACCTTGAAAGATACGCAGTATTTT.